The T cell receptor beta chain under discussion was sequenced for a study of technical replicates of blood from several donors. CDR3 length: 17 amino acids. CDR1 is SGHTA and CDR2 is FQGNSA in the germline V gene. Trimming at V came to 5 bases and at J to 5 bases, leaving 14 bases not matched to a gene. Some clones are missing from TCRdb's copy, which holds only in-frame ones; the method was immunoSEQ multiplex PCR. The sample consists of some 60,000 clones, roughly 91% of them appearing once. The chain couples TRBV7-2 to TRBJ1-2, with TRBD1 matching over 10 bases. The sample comprised PBMCs. The TCR originated in a human donor in good health. Some clones in this sample may be carry-over from other donors' samples. The chain's CDR3 is CASSPEGTGANRYGYTF. In nucleotides, the CDR3 is TGTGCCAGCAGCCCGGAGGGGACAGGGGCAAATCGGTATGGCTACACCTTC. The full variable domain, completed using reference TRBV7-2 and TRBJ1-2, is GAGVSQSPSNKVTEKGKDVELRCDPISGHTALYWYRQSLGQGLEFLIYFQGNSAPDKSGLPSDRFSAERTGGSVSTLTIQRTQQEDSAVYLCASSPEGTGANRYGYTFGSGTRLTVV.